The 4 T cell receptor beta chains listed next were all sequenced from one sample in a study of T cell responses to AZD1222 COVID-19 vaccine. Method: immunoSEQ multiplex PCR; TCRdb's copy keeps in-frame clones and lacks some. Of under 200,000 clones in the sample, over 90% were seen once. Sequenced here: peripheral blood, sampled on day 0 of AZD1222 vaccination. Source of these receptors: an adult in good health.

This chain uses TRBV30 with TRBJ2-7; D is unclear. V lost 2 bases and J 7 bases, leaving 18 bases between the germline ends. The CDR3 contains 14 residues. Germline V gene lookup returns CDR1 GTSNPN and CDR2 SVGIG (reference sequence). CDR3 DNA sequence: TGTGCCTGGAGTCGGAAGACTGAGCTATGGGAGCAGTACTTC. Residues: CAWSRKTELWEQYF.

The gene calls are TRBV5-1 and TRBJ1-4, with 7 bases fitting TRBD1. Germline CDR1 and CDR2: SGHRS and YFSETQ. V shed 4 bases, J shed 8 bases, and the junction held 8 bases outside the gene matches. This CDR3 contains 14 residues. The CDR3 DNA reads as TGCGCCAGCAGCAAGGGGGCCACTGCGGAAAAACTGTTTTTT. Its protein is CASSKGATAEKLFF.

This clone came up once. V usage is TRBV19 and J usage is TRBJ1-2; perhaps TRBD1 as D (5 bases). The V and J ends lost 4 bases and 1 base respectively, with 13 bases between them. This CDR3 region has 15 residues. CDR1 and CDR2 from the germline V gene are LNHDA and SQIVND (reference sequence). CDR3 nucleotide sequence: TGTGCCAGTAGTACCCCCTCCGACAGTAACTATGGCTACACCTTC. It encodes CASSTPSDSNYGYTF.

The chain is built from TRBV19 and TRBJ1-4; D possibly corresponds to TRBD1 (6 bases). Germline CDR1 LNHDA, CDR2 SQIVND (reference sequence). The CDR3 runs to 14 residues. V lost 3 bases and J 4 bases, leaving 9 bases between the germline ends. CDR3 sequence: CASSMGAINEKLFF. Here the CDR3 DNA reads TGTGCCAGTAGTATGGGGGCGATTAATGAAAAACTGTTTTTT.